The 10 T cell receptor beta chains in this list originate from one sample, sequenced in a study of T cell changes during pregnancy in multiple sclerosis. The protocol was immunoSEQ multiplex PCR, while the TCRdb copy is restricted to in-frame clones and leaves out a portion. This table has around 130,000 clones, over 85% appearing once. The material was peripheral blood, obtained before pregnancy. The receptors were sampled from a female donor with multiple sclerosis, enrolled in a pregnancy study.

The CDR3 sequence is CASSPPSGRAKEQYF. In nucleotides, the CDR3 is TGTGCCAGCAGTCCACCTAGCGGGAGGGCCAAAGAGCAGTACTTC. The gene calls are TRBV6-5 and TRBJ2-7; 12 bases map to TRBD2. CDR1 is MNHEY and CDR2 is SVGAGI in the germline V gene. V shed 5 bases and J 7 bases; nucleotides not matched to a gene: 9. The CDR3 covers 15 residues.

Here the CDR3 DNA reads TGTGCCAGTAGTATCCGTCGAGGGACTAGCACAGATACGCAGTATTTT. This codes for CASSIRRGTSTDTQYF. The V call is TRBV19, the J call TRBJ2-3, with a possible D match to TRBD2 (6 bases). The germline V gene encodes CDR1 LNHDA and CDR2 SQIVND (reference sequence). Trimming cost V 3 bases and J 0 bases, with 13 bases left between them. This CDR3 contains 16 residues.

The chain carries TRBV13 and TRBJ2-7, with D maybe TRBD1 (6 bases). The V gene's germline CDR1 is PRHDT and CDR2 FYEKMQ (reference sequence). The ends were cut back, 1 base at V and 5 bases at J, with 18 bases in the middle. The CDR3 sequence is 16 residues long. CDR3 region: CASSLVPIRGLDEQYF. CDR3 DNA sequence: TGTGCCAGCAGCTTAGTCCCCATCAGGGGATTAGACGAGCAGTACTTC.

CDR3: CSVEGRGGIQETQYF. DNA of the CDR3: TGCAGCGTTGAGGGGAGGGGGGGGATCCAAGAGACCCAGTACTTC. This chain connects TRBV29-1 to TRBJ2-5; TRBD2 might be the D (7 bases). There are 15 residues in the CDR3. Germline lookup yields CDR1 SQVTM and CDR2 ANQGSEA. Trimming took off 3 bases at V and 1 base at J, with 15 bases between the two ends.

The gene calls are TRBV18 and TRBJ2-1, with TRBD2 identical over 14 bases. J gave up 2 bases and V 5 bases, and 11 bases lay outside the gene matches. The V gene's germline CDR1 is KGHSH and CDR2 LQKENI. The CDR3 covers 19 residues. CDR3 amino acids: CASSNGTSGRGWAYNEQFF. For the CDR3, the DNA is TGTGCCAGCTCAAACGGGACTAGCGGGAGAGGGTGGGCCTACAATGAGCAGTTCTTC.

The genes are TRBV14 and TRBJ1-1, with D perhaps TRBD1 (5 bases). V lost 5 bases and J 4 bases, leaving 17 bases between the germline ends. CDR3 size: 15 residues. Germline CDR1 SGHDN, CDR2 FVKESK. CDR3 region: CASSSLQGSLTEAFF. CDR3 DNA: TGTGCCAGCAGCTCCCTCCAGGGAAGTCTCACTGAAGCTTTCTTT. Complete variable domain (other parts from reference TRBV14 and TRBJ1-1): EAGVTQFPSHSVIEKGQTVTLRCDPISGHDNLYWYRRVMGKEIKFLLHFVKESKQDESGMPNNRFLAERTGGTYSTLKVQPAELEDSGVYFCASSSLQGSLTEAFFGQGTRLTVV.

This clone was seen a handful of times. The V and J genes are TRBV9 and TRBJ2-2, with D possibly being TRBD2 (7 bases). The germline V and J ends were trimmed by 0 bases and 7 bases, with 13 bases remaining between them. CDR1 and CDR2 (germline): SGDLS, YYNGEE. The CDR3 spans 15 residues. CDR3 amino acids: CASSVGGGPNGELFF. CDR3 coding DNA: TGTGCCAGCAGCGTAGGGGGGGGCCCCAACGGGGAGCTGTTTTTT.

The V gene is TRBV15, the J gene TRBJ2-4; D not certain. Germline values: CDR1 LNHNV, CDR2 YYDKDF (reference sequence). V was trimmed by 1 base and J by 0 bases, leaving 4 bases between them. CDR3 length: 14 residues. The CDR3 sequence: CATSRGPAKNIQYF. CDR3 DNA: TGTGCCACCAGCAGAGGGCCAGCCAAAAACATTCAGTACTTC.

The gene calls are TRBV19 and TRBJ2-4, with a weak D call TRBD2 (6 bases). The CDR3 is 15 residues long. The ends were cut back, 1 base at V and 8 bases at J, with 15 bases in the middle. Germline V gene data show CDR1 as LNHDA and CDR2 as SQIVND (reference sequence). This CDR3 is CASSIAGGQGDIQYF. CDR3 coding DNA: TGTGCCAGTAGTATAGCAGGAGGGCAGGGAGACATTCAGTACTTC.

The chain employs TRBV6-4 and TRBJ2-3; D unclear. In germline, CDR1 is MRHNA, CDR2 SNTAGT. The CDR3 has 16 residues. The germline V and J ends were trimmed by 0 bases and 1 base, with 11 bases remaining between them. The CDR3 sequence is CASSDSGGPRTDTQYF. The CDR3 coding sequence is TGTGCCAGCAGTGACTCTGGCGGTCCACGCACAGATACGCAGTATTTT.